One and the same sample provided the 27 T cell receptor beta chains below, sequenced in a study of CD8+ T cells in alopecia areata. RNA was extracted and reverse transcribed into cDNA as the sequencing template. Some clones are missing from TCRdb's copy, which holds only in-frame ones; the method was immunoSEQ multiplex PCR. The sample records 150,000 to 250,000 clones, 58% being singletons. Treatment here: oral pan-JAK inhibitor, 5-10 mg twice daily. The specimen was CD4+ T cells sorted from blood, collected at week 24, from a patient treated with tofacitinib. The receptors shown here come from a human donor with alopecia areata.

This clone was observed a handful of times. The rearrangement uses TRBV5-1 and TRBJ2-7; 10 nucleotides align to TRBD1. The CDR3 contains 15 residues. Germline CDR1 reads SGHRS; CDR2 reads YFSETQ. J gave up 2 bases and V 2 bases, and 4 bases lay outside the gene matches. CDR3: CASSLTGTGAYEQYF. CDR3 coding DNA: TGCGCCAGCAGCTTAACCGGGACAGGGGCCTACGAGCAGTACTTC.

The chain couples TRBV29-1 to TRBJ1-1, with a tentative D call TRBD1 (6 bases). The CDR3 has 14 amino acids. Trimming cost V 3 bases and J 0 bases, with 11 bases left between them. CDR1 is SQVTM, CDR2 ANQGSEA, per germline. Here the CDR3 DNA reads TGCAGCGTTGACTGGGGGCCGATGAACACTGAAGCTTTCTTT. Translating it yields CSVDWGPMNTEAFF.

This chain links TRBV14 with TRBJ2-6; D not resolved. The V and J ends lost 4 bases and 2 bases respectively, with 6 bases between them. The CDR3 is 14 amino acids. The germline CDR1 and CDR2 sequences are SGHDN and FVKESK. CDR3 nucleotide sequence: TGTGCCAGCAGCCTGCGAGCTGGGGCCAACGTCCTGACTTTC. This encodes CASSLRAGANVLTF.

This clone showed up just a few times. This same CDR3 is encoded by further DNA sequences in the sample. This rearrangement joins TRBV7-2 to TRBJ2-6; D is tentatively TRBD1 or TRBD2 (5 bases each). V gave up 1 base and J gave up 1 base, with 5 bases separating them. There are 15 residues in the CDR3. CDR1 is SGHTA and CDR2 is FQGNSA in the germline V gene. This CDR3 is CASSLGGSGANVLTF. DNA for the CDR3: TGTGCCAGCAGCTTAGGGGGGTCTGGGGCCAACGTCCTGACTTTC. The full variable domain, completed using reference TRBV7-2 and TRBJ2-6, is GAGVSQSPSNKVTEKGKDVELRCDPISGHTALYWYRQSLGQGLEFLIYFQGNSAPDKSGLPSDRFSAERTGGSVSTLTIQRTQQEDSAVYLCASSLGGSGANVLTFGAGSRLTVL.

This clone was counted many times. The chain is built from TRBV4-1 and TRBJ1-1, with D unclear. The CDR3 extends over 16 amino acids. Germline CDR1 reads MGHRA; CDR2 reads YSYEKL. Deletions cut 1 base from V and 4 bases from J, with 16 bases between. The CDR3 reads CASSQVLDRVSTEAFF. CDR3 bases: TGCGCCAGCAGCCAAGTCCTCGACCGGGTGAGCACTGAAGCTTTCTTT.

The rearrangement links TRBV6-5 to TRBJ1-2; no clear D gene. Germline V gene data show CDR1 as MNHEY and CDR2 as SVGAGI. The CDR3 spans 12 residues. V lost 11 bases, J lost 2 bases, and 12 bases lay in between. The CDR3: CASRGGNYGYTF. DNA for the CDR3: TGTGCCTCCCGAGGAGGGAACTATGGCTACACCTTC.

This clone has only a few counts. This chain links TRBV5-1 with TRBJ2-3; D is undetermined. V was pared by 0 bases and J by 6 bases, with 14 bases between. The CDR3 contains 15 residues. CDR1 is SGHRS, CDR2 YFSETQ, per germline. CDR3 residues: CASSLAVVSEDTQYF. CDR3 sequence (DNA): TGCGCCAGCAGCTTGGCCGTTGTCAGTGAGGATACGCAGTATTTT.

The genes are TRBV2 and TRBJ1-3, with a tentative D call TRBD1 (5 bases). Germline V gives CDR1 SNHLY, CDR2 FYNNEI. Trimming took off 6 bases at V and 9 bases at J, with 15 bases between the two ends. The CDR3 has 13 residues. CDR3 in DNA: TGTGCCAGCAGGGGGGACGGAATGGTCACCATATATTTT. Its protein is CASRGDGMVTIYF.

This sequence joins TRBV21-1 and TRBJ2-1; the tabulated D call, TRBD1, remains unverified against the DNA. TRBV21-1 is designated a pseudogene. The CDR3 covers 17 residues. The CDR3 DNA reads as TGTGCCAGCAGGACGACGCATGACAGCCTTGTAGGCAATGAGCAGTTCTTC. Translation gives CASRTTHDSLVGNEQFF.

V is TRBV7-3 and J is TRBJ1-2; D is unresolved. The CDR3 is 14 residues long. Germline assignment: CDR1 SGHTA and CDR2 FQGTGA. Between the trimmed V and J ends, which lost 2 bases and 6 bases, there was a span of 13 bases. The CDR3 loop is CASSLVRPTHGYTF. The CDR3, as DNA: TGTGCCAGCAGCTTAGTTCGGCCCACACATGGCTACACCTTC. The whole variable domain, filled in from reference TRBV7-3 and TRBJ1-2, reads GAGVSQTPSNKVTEKGKYVELRCDPISGHTALYWYRQSLGQGPEFLIYFQGTGAADDSGLPNDRFFAVRPEGSVSTLKIQRTERGDSAVYLCASSLVRPTHGYTFGSGTRLTVV.

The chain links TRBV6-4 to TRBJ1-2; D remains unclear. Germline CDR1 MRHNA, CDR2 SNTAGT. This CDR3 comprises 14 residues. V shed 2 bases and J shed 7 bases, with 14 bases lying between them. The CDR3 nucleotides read TGTGCCAGCAGTGACCCGATGCGGGGTACTGGCTACACCTTC. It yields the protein CASSDPMRGTGYTF.

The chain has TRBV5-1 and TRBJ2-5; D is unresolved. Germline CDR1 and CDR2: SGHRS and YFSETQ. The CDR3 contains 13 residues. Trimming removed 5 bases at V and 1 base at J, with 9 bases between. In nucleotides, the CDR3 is TGCGCCAGCAGTTCACAGAGCCAAGAGACCCAGTACTTC. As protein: CASSSQSQETQYF.

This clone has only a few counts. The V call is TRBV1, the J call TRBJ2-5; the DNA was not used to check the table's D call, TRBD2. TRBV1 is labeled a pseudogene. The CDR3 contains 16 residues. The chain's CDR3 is CTSSQGLAARQETQYF. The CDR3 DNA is TGCACCAGCAGCCAAGGGCTAGCGGCCAGACAAGAGACCCAGTACTTC.

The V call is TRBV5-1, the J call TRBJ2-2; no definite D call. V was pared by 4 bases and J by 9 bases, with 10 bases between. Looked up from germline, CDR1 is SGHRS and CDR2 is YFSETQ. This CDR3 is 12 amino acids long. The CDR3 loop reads CASSPTSRELFF. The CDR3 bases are TGCGCCAGCAGCCCCACCTCGAGGGAGCTGTTTTTT.

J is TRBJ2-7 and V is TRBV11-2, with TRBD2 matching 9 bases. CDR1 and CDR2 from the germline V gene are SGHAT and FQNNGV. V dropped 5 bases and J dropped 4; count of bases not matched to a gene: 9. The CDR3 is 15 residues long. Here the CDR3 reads CASSPRGGGVYEQYF. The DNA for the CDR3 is TGTGCCAGCAGCCCCCGCGGCGGGGGGGTTTACGAGCAGTACTTC.

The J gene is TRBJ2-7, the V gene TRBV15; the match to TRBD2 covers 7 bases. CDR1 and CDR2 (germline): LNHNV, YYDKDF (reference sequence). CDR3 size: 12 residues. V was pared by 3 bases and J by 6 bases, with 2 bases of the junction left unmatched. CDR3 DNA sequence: TGTGCCACCAGCAGGCGGGAGTCCGAGCAGTACTTC. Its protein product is CATSRRESEQYF. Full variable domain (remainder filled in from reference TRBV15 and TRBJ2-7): DAMVIQNPRYQVTQFGKPVTLSCSQTLNHNVMYWYQQKSSQAPKLLFHYYDKDFNNEADTPDNFQSRRPNTSFCFLDIRSPGLGDTAMYLCATSRRESEQYFGPGTRLTVT.

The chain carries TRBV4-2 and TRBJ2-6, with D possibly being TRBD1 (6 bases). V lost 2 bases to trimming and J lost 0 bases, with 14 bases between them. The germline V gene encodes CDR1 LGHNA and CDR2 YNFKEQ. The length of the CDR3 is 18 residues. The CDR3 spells CASSQSPGQASGANVLTF. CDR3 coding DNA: TGTGCCAGCAGCCAATCCCCGGGACAAGCCTCTGGGGCCAACGTCCTGACTTTC.

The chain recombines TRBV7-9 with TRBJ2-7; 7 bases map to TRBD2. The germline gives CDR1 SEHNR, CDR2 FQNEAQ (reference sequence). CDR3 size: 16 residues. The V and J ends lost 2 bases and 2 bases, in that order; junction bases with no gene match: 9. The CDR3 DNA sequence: TGTGCCAGCAGCTTAAGACGGGCTAGCGGTACCTACGAGCAGTACTTC. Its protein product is CASSLRRASGTYEQYF.

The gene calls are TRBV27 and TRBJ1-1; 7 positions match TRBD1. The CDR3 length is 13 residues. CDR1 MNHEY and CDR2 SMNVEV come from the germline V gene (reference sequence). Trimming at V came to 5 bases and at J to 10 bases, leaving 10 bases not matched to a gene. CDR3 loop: CASSPLAGGTAFF. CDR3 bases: TGTGCCAGCAGTCCCTTGGCAGGGGGGACAGCTTTCTTT.

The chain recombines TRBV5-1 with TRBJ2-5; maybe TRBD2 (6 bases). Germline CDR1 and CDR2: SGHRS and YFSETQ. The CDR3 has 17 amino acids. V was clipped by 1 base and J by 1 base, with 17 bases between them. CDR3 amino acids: CASSLPTSWPSQETQYF. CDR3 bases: TGCGCCAGCAGCTTGCCGACTAGTTGGCCGTCCCAAGAGACCCAGTACTTC.

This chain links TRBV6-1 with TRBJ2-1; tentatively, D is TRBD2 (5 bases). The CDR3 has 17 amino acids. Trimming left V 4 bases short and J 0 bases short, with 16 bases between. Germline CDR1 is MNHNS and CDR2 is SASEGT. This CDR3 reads CASSATREFHSYNEQFF. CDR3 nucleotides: TGTGCCAGCAGTGCTACAAGGGAGTTTCACTCCTACAATGAGCAGTTCTTC.

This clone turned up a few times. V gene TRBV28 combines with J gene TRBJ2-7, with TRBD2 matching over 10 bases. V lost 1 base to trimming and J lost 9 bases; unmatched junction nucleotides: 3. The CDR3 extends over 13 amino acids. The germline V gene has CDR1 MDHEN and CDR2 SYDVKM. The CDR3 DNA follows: TGTGCCAGCAGTTTATCCATAGCGGGAGGGCAGTACTTC. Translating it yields CASSLSIAGGQYF.

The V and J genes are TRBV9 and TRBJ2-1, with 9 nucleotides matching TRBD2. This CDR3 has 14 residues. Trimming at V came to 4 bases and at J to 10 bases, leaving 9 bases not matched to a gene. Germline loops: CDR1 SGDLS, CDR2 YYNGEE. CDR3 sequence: CASSPVTAGGEQFF. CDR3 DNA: TGTGCCAGCAGCCCGGTTACGGCGGGGGGGGAGCAGTTCTTC. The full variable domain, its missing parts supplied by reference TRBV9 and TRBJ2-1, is DSGVTQTPKHLITATGQRVTLRCSPRSGDLSVYWYQQSLDQGLQFLIQYYNGEERAKGNILERFSAQQFPDLHSELNLSSLELGDSALYFCASSPVTAGGEQFFGPGTRLTVL.

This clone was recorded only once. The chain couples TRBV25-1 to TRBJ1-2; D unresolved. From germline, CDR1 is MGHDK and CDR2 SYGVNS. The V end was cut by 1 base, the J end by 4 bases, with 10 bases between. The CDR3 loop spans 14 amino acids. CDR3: CASSEFNEGYGYTF. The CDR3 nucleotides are TGTGCCAGCAGTGAATTTAACGAGGGCTATGGCTACACCTTC.

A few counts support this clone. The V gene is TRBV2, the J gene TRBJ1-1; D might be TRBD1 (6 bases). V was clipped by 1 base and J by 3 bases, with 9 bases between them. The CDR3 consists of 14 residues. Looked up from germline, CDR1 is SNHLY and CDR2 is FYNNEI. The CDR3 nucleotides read TGTGCCAGCAGTGAAGTCAGGGGTTACACTGAAGCTTTCTTT. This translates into CASSEVRGYTEAFF.

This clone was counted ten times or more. The CDR3 reads CASSPTSGSRNEQYF. The DNA of the CDR3 is TGTGCCAGCAGCCCGACTAGCGGGAGTCGCAACGAGCAGTACTTC. This chain connects TRBV7-2 to TRBJ2-7; TRBD2 matches 12 bases. Trimming at V came to 5 bases and at J to 5 bases, leaving 7 bases not matched to a gene. CDR1 and CDR2 (germline): SGHTA, FQGNSA. The CDR3 runs to 15 residues.

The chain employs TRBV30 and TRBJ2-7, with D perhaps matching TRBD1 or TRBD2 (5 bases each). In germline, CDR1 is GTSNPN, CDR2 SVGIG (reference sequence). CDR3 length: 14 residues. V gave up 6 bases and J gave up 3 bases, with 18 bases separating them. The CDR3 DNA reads TGTGCCTGCTCCAGGGACCCCTACAACTACGAGCAGTACTTC. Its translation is CACSRDPYNYEQYF.